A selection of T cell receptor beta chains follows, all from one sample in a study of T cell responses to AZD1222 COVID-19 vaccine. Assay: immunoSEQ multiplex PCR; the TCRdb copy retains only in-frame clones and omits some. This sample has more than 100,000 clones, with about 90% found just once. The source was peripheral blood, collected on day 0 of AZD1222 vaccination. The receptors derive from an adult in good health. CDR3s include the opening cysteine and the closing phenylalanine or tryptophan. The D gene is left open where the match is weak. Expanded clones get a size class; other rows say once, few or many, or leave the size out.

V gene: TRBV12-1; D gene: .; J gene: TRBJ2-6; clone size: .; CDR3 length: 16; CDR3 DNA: .; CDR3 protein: CASSFGQGSGANVLTF
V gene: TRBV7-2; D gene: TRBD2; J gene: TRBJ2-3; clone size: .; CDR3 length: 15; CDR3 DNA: TGTGCCAGCAGCTCACCGGGGGGGCCAGGGGATACGCAGTATTTT; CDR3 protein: CASSSPGGPGDTQYF
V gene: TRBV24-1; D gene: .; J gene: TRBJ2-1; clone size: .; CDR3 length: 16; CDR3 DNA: TGTGCCACCAGTGACCTCCGGGACCGCCCCTACAATGAGCAGTTCTTC; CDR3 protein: CATSDLRDRPYNEQFF
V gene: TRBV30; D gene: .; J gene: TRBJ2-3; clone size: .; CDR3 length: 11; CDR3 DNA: TGTGCCTGGAGTAGCCGAGATACGCAGTATTTT; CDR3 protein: CAWSSRDTQYF
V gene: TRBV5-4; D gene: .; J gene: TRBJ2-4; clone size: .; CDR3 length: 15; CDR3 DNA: TGTGCCAGCAGCTTGGGGGTGGGGACCAAAAACATTCAGTACTTC; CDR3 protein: CASSLGVGTKNIQYF
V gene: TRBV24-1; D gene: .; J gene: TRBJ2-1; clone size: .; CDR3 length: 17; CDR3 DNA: TGTGCCACCAGTGATTCTGCTGGGCCTCGATTCTACAATGAGCAGTTCTTC; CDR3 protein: CATSDSAGPRFYNEQFF
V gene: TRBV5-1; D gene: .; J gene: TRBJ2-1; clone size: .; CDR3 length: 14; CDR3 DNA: TGCGCCAGCAGCCTAACCGGGGGCTACAATGAGCAGTTCTTC; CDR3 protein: CASSLTGGYNEQFF
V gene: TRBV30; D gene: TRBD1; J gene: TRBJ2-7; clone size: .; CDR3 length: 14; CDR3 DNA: TGTGCCTGGGCTACAGGGGCTACCCCGGGGGAGCAGTACTTC; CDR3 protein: CAWATGATPGEQYF
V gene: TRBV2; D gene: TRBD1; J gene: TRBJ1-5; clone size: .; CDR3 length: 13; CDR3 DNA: TGTGCCAGCCGAGACAGGGCCAACCAGCCCCAGCATTTT; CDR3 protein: CASRDRANQPQHF
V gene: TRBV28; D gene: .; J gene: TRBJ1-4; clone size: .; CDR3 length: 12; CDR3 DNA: TGTGCCAGCAATGGAGGATACGAAAAACTGTTTTTT; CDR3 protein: CASNGGYEKLFF
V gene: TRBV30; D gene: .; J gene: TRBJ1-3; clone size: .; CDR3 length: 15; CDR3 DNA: TGTGCCCGCAGTTCAGGGACGAACTCTGGAAACACCATATATTTT; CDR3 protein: CARSSGTNSGNTIYF
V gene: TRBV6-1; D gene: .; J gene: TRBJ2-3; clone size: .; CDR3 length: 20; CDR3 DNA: TGTGCCAGCAGTGATGATAACCTCCCTCTCCGGGGGAGGGGGAGGGATACGCAGTATTTT; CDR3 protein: CASSDDNLPLRGRGRDTQYF
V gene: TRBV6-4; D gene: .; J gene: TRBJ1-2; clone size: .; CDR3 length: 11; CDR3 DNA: TGTGCCAGCCTGGTGGGGGTTGGCTACACCTTC; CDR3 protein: CASLVGVGYTF
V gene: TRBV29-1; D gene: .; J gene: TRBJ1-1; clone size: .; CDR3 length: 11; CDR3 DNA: TGCAGCGTTGTGCGGAACACTGAAGCTTTCTTT; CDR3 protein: CSVVRNTEAFF
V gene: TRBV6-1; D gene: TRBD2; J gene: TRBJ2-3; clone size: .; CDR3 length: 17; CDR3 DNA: TGTGCCAGCAGTGAAGCGCGGCTAGCGGGAGTGGGAGATACGCAGTATTTT; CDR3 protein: CASSEARLAGVGDTQYF
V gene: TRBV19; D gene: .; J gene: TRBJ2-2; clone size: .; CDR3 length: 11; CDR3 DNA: TGTGCCAGTACAGACACCGGGGAGCTGTTTTTT; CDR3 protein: CASTDTGELFF
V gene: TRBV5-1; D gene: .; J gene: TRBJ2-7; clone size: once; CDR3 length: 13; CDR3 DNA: TGCGCCAGCAGTTCCGGGACGACCTACGAGCAGTACTTC; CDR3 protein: CASSSGTTYEQYF
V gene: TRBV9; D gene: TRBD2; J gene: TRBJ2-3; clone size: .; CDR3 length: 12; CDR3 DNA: TGTGCCAGCAGCGTAGTAGCGGGGGAGCAGTATTTT; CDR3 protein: CASSVVAGEQYF
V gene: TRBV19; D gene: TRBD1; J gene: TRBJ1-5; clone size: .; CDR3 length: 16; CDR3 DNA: TGTGCCAGTAGTACCCGACAGGGTGTGAGCAATCAGCCCCAGCATTTT; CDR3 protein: CASSTRQGVSNQPQHF
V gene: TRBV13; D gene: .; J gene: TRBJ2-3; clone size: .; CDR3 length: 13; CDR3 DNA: TGTGCCAGCAGTCCCTCGGTCGGGGATACGCAGTATTTT; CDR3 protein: CASSPSVGDTQYF
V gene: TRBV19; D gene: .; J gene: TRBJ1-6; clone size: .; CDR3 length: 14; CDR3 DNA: TGTGCCAGTAGTCGGACAGTTATCAATTCACCCCTCCACTTT; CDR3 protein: CASSRTVINSPLHF
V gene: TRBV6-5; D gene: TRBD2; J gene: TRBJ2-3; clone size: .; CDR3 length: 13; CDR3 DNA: TGTGCCAGCCGAGCGGGGGGCCCCGATACGCAGTATTTT; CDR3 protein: CASRAGGPDTQYF
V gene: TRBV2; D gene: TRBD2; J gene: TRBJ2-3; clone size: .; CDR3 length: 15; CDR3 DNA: TGTGCCAGCAGCCTTACTAGCGGGCGGGCAGATACGCAGTATTTT; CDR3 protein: CASSLTSGRADTQYF
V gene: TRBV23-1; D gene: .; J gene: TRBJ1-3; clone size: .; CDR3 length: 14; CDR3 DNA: TGCGCCAGCAGTCGGGGGACTTCTGGAAACACCATATATTTT; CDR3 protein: CASSRGTSGNTIYF
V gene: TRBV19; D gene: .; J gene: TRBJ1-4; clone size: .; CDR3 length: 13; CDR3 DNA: TGTGCCAGTAGTTGGGGCGCGAATGAAAAACTGTTTTTT; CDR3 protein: CASSWGANEKLFF
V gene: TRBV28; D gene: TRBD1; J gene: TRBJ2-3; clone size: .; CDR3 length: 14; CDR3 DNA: TGTGCCAGCTGCCCAGGGGGCGACACAGATACGCAGTATTTT; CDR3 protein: CASCPGGDTDTQYF
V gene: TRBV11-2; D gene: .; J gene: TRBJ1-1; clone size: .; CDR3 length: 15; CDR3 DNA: TGTGCCAGCAGCTTAAGTTTCGGACAGATGTCTGAAGCTTTCTTT; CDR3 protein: CASSLSFGQMSEAFF
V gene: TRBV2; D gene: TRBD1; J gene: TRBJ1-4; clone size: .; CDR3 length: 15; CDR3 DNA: TGTGCCAGCAGGGGACAGGGAGTTGCTAATGAAAAACTGTTTTTT; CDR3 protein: CASRGQGVANEKLFF
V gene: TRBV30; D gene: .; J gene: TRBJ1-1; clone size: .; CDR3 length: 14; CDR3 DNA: TGTGCCTGGGACAAAGGGGGAGGGAACACTGAAGCTTTCTTT; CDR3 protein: CAWDKGGGNTEAFF
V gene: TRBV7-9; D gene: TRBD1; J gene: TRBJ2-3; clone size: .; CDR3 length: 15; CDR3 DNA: TGTGCCAGCAGCGATGGGACAGTTAGACCAGATACGCAGTATTTT; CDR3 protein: CASSDGTVRPDTQYF
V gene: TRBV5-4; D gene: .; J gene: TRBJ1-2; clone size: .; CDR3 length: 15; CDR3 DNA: TGTGCCAGCAGCTTGGGCCACCTCGGACGGGATGGCTACACCTTC; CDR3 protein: CASSLGHLGRDGYTF
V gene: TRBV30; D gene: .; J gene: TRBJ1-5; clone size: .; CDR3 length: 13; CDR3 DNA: TGTGCCTGGAGTGTTGGCATTCATCAGCCCCAGCATTTT; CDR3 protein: CAWSVGIHQPQHF
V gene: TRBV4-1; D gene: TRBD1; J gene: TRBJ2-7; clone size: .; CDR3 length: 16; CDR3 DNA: TGCGCCAGCAGCCAAGGCGCGACAGGGATTGCCTACGAGCAGTACTTC; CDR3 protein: CASSQGATGIAYEQYF
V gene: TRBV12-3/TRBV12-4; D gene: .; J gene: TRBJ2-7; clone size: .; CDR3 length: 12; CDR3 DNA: TGTGCCAGCAGTTTCCTCACAGGGAGGCAGTACTTC; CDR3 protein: CASSFLTGRQYF
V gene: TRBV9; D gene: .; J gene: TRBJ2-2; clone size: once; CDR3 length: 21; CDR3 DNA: TGTGCCAGCAGCGTAGTGGGAAGTGGTTCGGGGACCTACAAGAACACCGGGGAGCTGTTTTTT; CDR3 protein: CASSVVGSGSGTYKNTGELFF
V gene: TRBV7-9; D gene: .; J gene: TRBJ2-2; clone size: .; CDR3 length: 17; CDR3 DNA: TGTGCCAGCAGCTTACAGGAAAATAGAGCCAACACCGGGGAGCTGTTTTTT; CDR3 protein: CASSLQENRANTGELFF
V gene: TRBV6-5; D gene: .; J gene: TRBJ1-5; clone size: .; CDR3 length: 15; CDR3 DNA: TGTGCCAGCACCCAATCGACGGGTTTAAATCAGCCCCAGCATTTT; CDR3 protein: CASTQSTGLNQPQHF
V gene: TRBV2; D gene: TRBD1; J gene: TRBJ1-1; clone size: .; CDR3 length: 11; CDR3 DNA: TGTGCCAGCAATGGACAGGGAGAAGCTTTCTTT; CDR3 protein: CASNGQGEAFF
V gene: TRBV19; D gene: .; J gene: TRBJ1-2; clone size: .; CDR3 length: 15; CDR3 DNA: TGTGCCAGTAGTATAGCCGTTACAGGACCCGGGGGCTACACCTTC; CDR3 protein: CASSIAVTGPGGYTF
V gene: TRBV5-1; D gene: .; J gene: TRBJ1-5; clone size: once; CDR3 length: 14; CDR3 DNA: TGCGCCAGCAGCTTACAGGGAAGCAATCAGCCCCAGCATTTT; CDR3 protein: CASSLQGSNQPQHF
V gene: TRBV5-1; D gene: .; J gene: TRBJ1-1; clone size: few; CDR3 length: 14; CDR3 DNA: TGCGCCAGCAGCCTCGGGACGGTAGACACTGAAGCTTTCTTT; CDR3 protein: CASSLGTVDTEAFF
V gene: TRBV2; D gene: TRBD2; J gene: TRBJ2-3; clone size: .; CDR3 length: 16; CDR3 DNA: TGTGCCAGCAGCGCAATTAGCGGGGGGGGTAGGGATACGCAGTATTTT; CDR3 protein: CASSAISGGGRDTQYF
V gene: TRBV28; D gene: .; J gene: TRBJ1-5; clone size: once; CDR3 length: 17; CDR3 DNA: TGTGCCAGCAGCCTACCTCGGGTCAGGACGTGGGATCAGCCCCAGCATTTT; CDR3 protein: CASSLPRVRTWDQPQHF
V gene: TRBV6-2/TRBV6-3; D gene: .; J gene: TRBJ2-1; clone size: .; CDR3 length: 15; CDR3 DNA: TGTGCCAGCAGCCCGGCGGGGGCGGGCTACAATGAGCAGTTCTTC; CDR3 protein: CASSPAGAGYNEQFF
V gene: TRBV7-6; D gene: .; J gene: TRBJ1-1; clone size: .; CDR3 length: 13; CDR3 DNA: TGTGCCAGCAGTTCACAAAAGGACACTGAAGCTTTCTTT; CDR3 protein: CASSSQKDTEAFF
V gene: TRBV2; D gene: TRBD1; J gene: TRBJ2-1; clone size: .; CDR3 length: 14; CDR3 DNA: TGTGCCAGCAGGCTTGACAGGGGCCCTAGTGAGCAGTTCTTC; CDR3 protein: CASRLDRGPSEQFF
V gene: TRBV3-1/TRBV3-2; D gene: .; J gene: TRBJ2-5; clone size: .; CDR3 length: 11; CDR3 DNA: TGTGCCAGCAGTTCCCAAGAGACCCAGTACTTC; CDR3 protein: CASSSQETQYF
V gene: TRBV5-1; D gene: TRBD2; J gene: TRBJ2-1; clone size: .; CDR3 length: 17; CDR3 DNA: TGCGCCAGCAGCCCGACGGTAGCGGGCAGCTCCTACAATGAGCAGTTCTTC; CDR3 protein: CASSPTVAGSSYNEQFF
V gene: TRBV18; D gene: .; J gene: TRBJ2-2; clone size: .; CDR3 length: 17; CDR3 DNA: TGTGCCAGCTCACCGGCCTCAGGGCGAGATAATACCGGGGAGCTGTTTTTT; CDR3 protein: CASSPASGRDNTGELFF